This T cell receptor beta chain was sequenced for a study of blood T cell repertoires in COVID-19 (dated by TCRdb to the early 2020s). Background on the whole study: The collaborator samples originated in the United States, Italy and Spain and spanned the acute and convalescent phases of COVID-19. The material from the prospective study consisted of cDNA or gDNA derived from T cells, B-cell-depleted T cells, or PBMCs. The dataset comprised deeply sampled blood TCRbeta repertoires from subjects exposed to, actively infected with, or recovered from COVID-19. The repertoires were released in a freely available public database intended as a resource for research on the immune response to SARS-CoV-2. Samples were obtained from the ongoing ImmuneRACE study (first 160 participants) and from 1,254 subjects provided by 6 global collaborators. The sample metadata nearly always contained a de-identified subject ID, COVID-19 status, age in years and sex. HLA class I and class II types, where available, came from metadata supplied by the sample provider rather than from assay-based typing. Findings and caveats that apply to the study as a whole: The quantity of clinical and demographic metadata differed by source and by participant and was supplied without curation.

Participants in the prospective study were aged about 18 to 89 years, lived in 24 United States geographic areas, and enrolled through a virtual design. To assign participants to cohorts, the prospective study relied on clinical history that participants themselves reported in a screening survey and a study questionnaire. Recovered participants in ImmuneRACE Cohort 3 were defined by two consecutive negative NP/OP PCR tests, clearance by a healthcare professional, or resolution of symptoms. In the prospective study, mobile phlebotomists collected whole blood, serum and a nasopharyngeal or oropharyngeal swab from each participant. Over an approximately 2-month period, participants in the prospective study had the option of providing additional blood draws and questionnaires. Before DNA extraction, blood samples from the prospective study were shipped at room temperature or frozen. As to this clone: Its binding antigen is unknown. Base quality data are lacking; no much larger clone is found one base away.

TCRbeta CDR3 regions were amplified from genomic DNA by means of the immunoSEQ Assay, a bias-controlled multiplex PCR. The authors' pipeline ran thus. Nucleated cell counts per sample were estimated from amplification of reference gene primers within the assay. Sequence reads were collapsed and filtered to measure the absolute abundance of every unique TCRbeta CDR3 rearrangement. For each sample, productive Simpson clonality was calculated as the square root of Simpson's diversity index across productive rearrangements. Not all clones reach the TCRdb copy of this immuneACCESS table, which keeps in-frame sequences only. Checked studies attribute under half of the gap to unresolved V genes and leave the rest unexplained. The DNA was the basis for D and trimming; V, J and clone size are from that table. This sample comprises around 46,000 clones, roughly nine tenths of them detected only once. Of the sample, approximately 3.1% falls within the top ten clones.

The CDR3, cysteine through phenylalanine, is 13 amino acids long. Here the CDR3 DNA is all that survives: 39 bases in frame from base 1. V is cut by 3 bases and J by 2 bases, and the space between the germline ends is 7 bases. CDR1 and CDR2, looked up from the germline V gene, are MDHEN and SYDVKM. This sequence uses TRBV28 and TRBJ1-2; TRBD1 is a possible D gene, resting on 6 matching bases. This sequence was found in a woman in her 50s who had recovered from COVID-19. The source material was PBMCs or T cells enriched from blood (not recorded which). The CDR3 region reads CASSFQGNYGYTF. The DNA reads TGTGCCAGCAGTTTCCAGGGGAACTATGGCTACACCTTC.